Listed below are T cell receptor beta chains from one sample, sequenced in a study of cytomegalovirus exposure and HLA in healthy donors. Clones were sequenced by immunoSEQ multiplex PCR, and TCRdb holds only the in-frame ones, with some missing. The sample carries 150,000 or so clones, 70% to 85% recorded once. The sample comprised PBMCs. The receptor set was obtained from a man aged 30-40 years in good health and CMV-seropositive. Both conserved end residues are part of each CDR3.

V: TRBV6-5; J: TRBJ2-5; CDR3: CASSRWASGEETQYF
V: TRBV7-9; J: TRBJ1-1; CDR3: CASSLGTQKAFF
V: TRBV5-6; J: TRBJ2-7; CDR3: CASSFGTGDEQYF
V: TRBV7-2; J: TRBJ2-3; CDR3: CASSLGGGGTQYF
V: TRBV5-4; J: TRBJ2-3; CDR3: CAGGGGGALVTDTQYF
V: TRBV6-6; J: TRBJ1-2; CDR3: CASSGRGGYYGYTF
V: TRBV28; J: TRBJ1-2; CDR3: CASSPGDGYGYTF
V: TRBV7-2; J: TRBJ1-5; CDR3: CASSPPGKPQHF
V: TRBV29-1; J: TRBJ1-2; CDR3: CSVDPGQGVINYGYTF
V: TRBV7-2; J: TRBJ2-1; CDR3: CASSSPSSGTLYNEQFF
V: TRBV5-5; J: TRBJ2-1; CDR3: CASSLMPSGINEQFF
V: TRBV7-9; J: TRBJ1-1; CDR3: CASSLRGQSEFYTEAFF
V: TRBV19; J: TRBJ1-1; CDR3: CASSPRWVVTNTEAFF
V: TRBV7-2; J: TRBJ1-3; CDR3: CASSPDRRRNTIYF
V: TRBV6-1; J: TRBJ2-1; CDR3: CAISEGRSSYNEQFF
V: TRBV6-1; J: TRBJ2-3; CDR3: CASSGRLAGGYTDTQYF
V: TRBV7-9; J: TRBJ2-7; CDR3: CASSLTTYEQYF
V: TRBV14; J: TRBJ2-7; CDR3: CASSQGTSGSPTYEQYF